The clone carrying this TCR beta chain was recorded only once. The source of the sample is a study of metastatic and nonmetastatic thyroid tumors. Treatment of any kind had been given to no patient before thyroid surgery. Using MiXCR, TCRdb re-called clones from the PCR reads. Of about 4,200 clones in the sample, 15% to 20% were seen once. Germline CDR1 and CDR2: DFQATT and SNEGSKA (reference sequence). The CDR3 is 13 residues long. V was trimmed by 6 bases and J by 5 bases, leaving 11 bases between them. The sequenced material came from adjacent normal tissue. This TCR derives from a male donor with papillary thyroid cancer or a benign thyroid nodule (not recorded which). Some clones in this sample may be carry-over from other donors' samples. The genes are TRBV20-1 and TRBJ1-6; TRBD1 might be the D (6 bases). CDR3 coding DNA: TGCAGTGCGGCGGGACAAAATAATTCACCCCTCCACTTT. Its protein is CSAAGQNNSPLHF.